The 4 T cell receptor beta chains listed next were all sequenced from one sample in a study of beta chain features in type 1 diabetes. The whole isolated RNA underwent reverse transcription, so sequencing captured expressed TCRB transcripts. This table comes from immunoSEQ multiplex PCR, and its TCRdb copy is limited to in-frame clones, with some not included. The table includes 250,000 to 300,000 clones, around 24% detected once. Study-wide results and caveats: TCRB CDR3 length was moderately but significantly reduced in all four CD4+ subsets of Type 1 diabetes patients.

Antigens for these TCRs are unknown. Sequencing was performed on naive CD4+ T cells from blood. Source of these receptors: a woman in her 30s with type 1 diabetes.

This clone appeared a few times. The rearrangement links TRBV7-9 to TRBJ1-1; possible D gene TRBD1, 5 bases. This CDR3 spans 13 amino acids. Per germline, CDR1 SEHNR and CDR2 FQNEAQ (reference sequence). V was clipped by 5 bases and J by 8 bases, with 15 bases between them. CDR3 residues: CASSAGTGGEAFF. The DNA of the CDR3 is TGTGCCAGCAGCGCTGGGACGGGAGGAGAAGCTTTCTTT. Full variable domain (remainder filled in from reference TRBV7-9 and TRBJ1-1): DTGVSQNPRHKITKRGQNVTFRCDPISEHNRLYWYRQTLGQGPEFLTYFQNEAQLEKSRLLSDRFSAERPKGSFSTLEIQRTEQGDSAMYLCASSAGTGGEAFFGQGTRLTVV.

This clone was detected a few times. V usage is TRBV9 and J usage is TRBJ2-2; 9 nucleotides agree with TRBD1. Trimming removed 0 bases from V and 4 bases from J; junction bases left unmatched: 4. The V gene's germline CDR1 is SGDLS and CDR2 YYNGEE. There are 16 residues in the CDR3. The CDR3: CASSVVTGGGTGELFF. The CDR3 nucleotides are TGTGCCAGCAGCGTAGTGACAGGGGGTGGCACCGGGGAGCTGTTTTTT.

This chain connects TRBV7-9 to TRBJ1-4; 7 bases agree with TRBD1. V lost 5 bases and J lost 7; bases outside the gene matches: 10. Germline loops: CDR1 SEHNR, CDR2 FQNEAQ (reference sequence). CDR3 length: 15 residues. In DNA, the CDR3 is TGTGCCAGCAGCCCCATCGCAGGGGGAAGTGAAAAACTGTTTTTT. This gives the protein CASSPIAGGSEKLFF.

CDR3 bases: TGTGCCAGCAGAGGACAGGGCGTTGACGCTTTCTTT. Protein sequence: CASRGQGVDAFF. This chain links TRBV2 with TRBJ1-1; 8 bases align to TRBD1. The ends lost 6 bases at V and 11 bases at J; junction bases unmatched: 8. The length of the CDR3 is 12 residues. Germline lookup yields CDR1 SNHLY and CDR2 FYNNEI.